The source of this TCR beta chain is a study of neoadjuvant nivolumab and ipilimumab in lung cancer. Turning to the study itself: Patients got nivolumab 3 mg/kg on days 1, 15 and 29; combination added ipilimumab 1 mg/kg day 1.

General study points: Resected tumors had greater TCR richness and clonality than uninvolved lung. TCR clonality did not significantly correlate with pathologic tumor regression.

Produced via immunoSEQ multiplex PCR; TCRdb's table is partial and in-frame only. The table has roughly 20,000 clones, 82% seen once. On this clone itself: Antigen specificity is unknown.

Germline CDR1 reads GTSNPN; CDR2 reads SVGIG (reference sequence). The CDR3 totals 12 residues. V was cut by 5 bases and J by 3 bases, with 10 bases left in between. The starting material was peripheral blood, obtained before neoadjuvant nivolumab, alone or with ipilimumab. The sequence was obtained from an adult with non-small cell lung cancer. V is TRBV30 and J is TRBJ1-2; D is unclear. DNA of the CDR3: TGTGCCTGGGTGGACCGCGACTATGGCTACACCTTC. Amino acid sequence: CAWVDRDYGYTF.